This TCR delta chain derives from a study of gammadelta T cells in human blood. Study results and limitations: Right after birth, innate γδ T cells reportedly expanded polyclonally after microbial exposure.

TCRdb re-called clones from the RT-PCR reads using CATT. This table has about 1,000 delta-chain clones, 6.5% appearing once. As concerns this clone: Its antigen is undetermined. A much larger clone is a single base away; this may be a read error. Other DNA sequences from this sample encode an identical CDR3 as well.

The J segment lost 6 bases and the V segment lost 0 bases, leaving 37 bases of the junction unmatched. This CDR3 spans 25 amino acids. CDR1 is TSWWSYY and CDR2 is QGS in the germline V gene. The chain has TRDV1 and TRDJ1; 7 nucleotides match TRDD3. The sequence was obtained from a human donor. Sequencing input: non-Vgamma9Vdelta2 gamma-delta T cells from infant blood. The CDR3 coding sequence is TGTGCTCTTGGGGAACTAGTTGCCCTACGGGCTAACTGGGGATATGTTACATTTGATAGAAATAAACTCATCTTT. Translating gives CALGELVALRANWGYVTFDRNKLIF.